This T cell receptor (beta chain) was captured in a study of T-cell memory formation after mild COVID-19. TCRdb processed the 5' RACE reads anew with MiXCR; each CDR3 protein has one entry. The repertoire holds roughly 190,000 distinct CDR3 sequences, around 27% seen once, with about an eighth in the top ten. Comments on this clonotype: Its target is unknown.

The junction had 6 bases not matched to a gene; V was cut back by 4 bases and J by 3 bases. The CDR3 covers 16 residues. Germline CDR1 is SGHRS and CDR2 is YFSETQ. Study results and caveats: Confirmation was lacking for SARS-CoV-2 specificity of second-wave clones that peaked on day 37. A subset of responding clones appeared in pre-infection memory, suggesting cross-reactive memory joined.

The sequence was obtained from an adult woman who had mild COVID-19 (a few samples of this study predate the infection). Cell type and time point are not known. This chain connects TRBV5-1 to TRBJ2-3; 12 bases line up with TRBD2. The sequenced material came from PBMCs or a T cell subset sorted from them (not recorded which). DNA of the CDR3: TGCGCCAGCAGCAAAGATGGACTAGCGGGGACAGATACGCAGTATTTT. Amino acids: CASSKDGLAGTDTQYF.